This T cell receptor beta chain was sequenced for a study of regulatory T cells in long-lasting Graves disease. Study-wide results and caveats: Newly diagnosed disease favored TRBV20-1 and TRBJ2-1 over persistent disease.

The time point denotes: newly diagnosed GD, antithyroid drugs for less than 3 months. Following extraction of RNA from PBMCs, that RNA was used to make the TCR library. V trimming: 3 bases; J trimming: 5 bases; junction bases outside the gene matches: 11. From germline, CDR1 is ENHRY and CDR2 SYGVKD. The CDR3 sequence is 16 residues long. This clonotype was recorded at least ten times. Its antigen is unknown. Both iRepertoire HTBI primers and Arm-PCR of CDR3 regions were used to build the TCR beta libraries. TCRdb called the multiplex PCR reads again in MiXCR, with one record for every CDR3 protein. The sample consists of over 400,000 distinct CDR3 sequences, 12% to 15% of them appearing once. These sequences were also reported in another study, on T cells in Graves' hyperthyroidism and ophthalmopathy.

Sequenced material: peripheral blood mononuclear cells (PBMCs), taken at new diagnosis, from a patient treated with antithyroid drugs. This TCR was recovered from a woman aged 50 to 65 with Graves disease. The V and J genes are TRBV10-3 and TRBJ2-7; TRBD1 matches at 9 bases. CDR3: CAISDQVPGQGDEQYF. CDR3 in DNA: TGTGCCATCAGTGATCAGGTTCCGGGACAGGGTGACGAGCAGTACTTC.